This T cell receptor beta chain stems from a study of blood T cell repertoires in COVID-19. Only a few counts were recorded for this clone. This table comes from immunoSEQ multiplex PCR, and its TCRdb copy is limited to in-frame clones, with some not included. The sample lists 90,000 to 100,000 clones; approximately 86% were seen once. Germline CDR1 is MNHEY and CDR2 is SVGAGI. This CDR3 spans 15 amino acids. The V and J ends lost 7 bases and 3 bases, in that order; junction bases with no gene match: 7. The receptor comes from an elderly man with acute or convalescent COVID-19. Sequencing input: peripheral blood. This chain joins TRBV6-5 and TRBJ2-1, with 9 positions matching TRBD2. The CDR3 loop reads CASNGASGIYNEQFF. The CDR3, as DNA: TGTGCCAGCAATGGGGCTAGCGGGATCTACAATGAGCAGTTCTTC.